Each of the 17 T cell receptor beta chains below was sequenced from the same sample in a study of early T cells in non-severe SARS-CoV-2 infection. TCRdb re-analysed the 5' RACE reads in MiXCR, keeping a single row per CDR3 protein. The sample contains 57,000 or so distinct CDR3 sequences, more than 10% of which appear only once. This specimen was whole blood, taken at baseline. The receptors shown here come from an adult who was a healthcare worker with PCR-confirmed SARS-CoV-2 infection or an uninfected control (not recorded which). The donor label of this sample is uncertain.

This clonotype was counted many times. V usage is TRBV9 and J usage is TRBJ1-2, with D unclear. The CDR3 sequence is 13 residues long. Trimming removed 2 bases at V and 3 bases at J, with 8 bases between. Looked up from germline, CDR1 is SGDLS and CDR2 is YYNGEE. The CDR3 DNA follows: TGTGCCAGCAGCGTTGGCAGTTACTATGGCTACACCTTC. Protein sequence: CASSVGSYYGYTF.

V gene TRBV4-1 combines with J gene TRBJ1-1; 9 bases fit TRBD1. V shed 2 bases and J 0 bases; nucleotides not matched to a gene: 4. Germline V lookup: CDR1 MGHRA, CDR2 YSYEKL. This CDR3 region has 16 residues. CDR3 loop: CASSQRQGDMNTEAFF. The DNA of the CDR3 is TGCGCCAGCAGCCAACGACAGGGGGACATGAACACTGAAGCTTTCTTT.

Comment on this clonotype: Since a much larger clone is just one base distant, this may be a read error. The genes are TRBV20-1 and TRBJ2-1; 7 positions agree with TRBD2. The CDR3 contains 11 residues. Unmatched junction bases numbered 1, after V lost 7 bases and J lost 4 bases. The germline V gene encodes CDR1 DFQATT and CDR2 SNEGSKA (reference sequence). CDR3 loop: CSDGGYNEQFF. DNA for the CDR3: TGCAGTGACGGGGGGTACAATGAGCAGTTCTTC.

The V gene is TRBV15, the J gene TRBJ2-3; D gene ambiguous. Germline CDR1 and CDR2: LNHNV and YYDKDF (reference sequence). The CDR3 is made up of 14 amino acids. V was cut by 4 bases and J by 0 bases, with 8 bases left in between. CDR3 residues: CATSTRASTDTQYF. In nucleotides, the CDR3 is TGTGCCACCAGCACTCGGGCTAGCACAGATACGCAGTATTTT.

A few counts support this clonotype. The genes are TRBV7-9 and TRBJ1-4; no definite D call. The germline CDR1 and CDR2 sequences are SEHNR and FQNEAQ (reference sequence). The V end was cut by 0 bases, the J end by 4 bases, with 6 bases between. CDR3 length equals 14 residues. CDR3 sequence (DNA): TGTGCCAGCAGCTTAGCACAAAATAATGAAAAACTGTTTTTT. It is translated as CASSLAQNNEKLFF.

This clonotype came up many times. V is TRBV7-6 and J is TRBJ1-2; TRBD1 might be the D (5 bases). CDR1 and CDR2 from the germline V gene are SGHVS and FNYEAQ. Trimming took 1 base from V and 3 from J, leaving 15 bases between them. CDR3 size: 16 residues. This CDR3 reads CASSLVTGSGYYGYTF. For the CDR3, the DNA is TGTGCCAGCAGCTTAGTTACAGGTAGTGGGTACTATGGCTACACCTTC.

The chain's CDR3 is CASSIGQGLAEAFF. The CDR3 DNA reads as TGTGCCAGCAGTATTGGACAGGGGCTTGCGGAAGCTTTCTTT. This chain links TRBV12-3 or TRBV12-4 with TRBJ1-1, with 9 bases fitting TRBD1. V gave up 5 bases and J gave up 8 bases; unmatched junction bases: 9. The CDR3 spans 14 residues.

This clonotype was picked up a small number of times. The DNA for the CDR3 is TGTGCCAGCAGTGTACTGGGCTTTTTGGGGACCCAGTACTTC. As protein: CASSVLGFLGTQYF. V usage is TRBV2 and J usage is TRBJ2-5; D gene unclear. Germline V lookup: CDR1 SNHLY, CDR2 FYNNEI. Trimming took off 4 bases at V and 7 bases at J, with 16 bases between the two ends. The CDR3 runs 14 residues.

This clonotype has ten or more counts. This chain uses TRBV12-3 or TRBV12-4 with TRBJ2-1, with D possibly matching TRBD2 (5 bases). CDR3 length: 15 residues. The ends were cut back, 5 bases at V and 5 bases at J, with 16 bases in the middle. In DNA form, the CDR3 reads TGTGCCAGCAGTCGGGCCCCGGGGAACGACAATGAGCAGTTCTTC. It translates to CASSRAPGNDNEQFF.

The CDR3 is CASSLGDTGELFF. CDR3 coding DNA: TGTGCCAGCAGTCTTGGGGACACCGGGGAGCTGTTTTTT. The chain recombines TRBV7-9 with TRBJ2-2, with D hard to call. Germline V lookup: CDR1 SEHNR, CDR2 FQNEAQ (reference sequence). Trimming removed 6 bases from V and 3 bases from J, with 8 bases in between. The CDR3 is 13 residues long.

The rearrangement uses TRBV10-3 and TRBJ2-7, with TRBD1 matching 8 bases. The CDR3 loop spans 15 amino acids. Germline values: CDR1 ENHRY, CDR2 SYGVKD. The V gene end was trimmed by 0 bases and the J gene end by 3 bases; junction bases not matched to a gene: 4. CDR3 sequence reads: CAISESRTGSYEQYV. For the CDR3, the DNA is TGTGCCATCAGTGAGTCGCGGACAGGGAGCTACGAGCAGTACGTC.

In this sample, this clonotype turned up a few times. The chain has TRBV19 and TRBJ2-1; 11 nucleotides line up with TRBD2. The V and J ends lost 4 bases and 12 bases, in that order; junction bases with no gene match: 11. This CDR3 has 15 amino acids. Germline CDR1 is LNHDA and CDR2 is SQIVND (reference sequence). The CDR3 here is CASSKLAGAFSGQFF. CDR3 in DNA: TGTGCCAGTAGTAAACTAGCGGGGGCCTTCTCCGGGCAGTTCTTC.

In its sample, this clonotype was seen a few times. V and J are TRBV30 and TRBJ1-2; D possibly corresponds to TRBD1 (5 bases). The germline V and J ends were trimmed by 0 bases and 6 bases, with 11 bases remaining between them. CDR1 and CDR2 from the germline V gene are GTSNPN and SVGIG (reference sequence). This CDR3 is 13 amino acids long. CDR3 DNA: TGTGCCTGGAGTGTCAAGGGGCTGCATGGCTACACCTTC. Translating it yields CAWSVKGLHGYTF.

This clonotype was seen repeatedly, ten times or more. This chain connects TRBV6-1 to TRBJ2-4; no definite D call. There are 15 residues in the CDR3. V was trimmed by 5 bases and J by 8 bases, leaving 19 bases between them. Germline CDR1 and CDR2: MNHNS and SASEGT. DNA for the CDR3: TGTGCCAGCAGTCCTTTAACCCGTTCAGGTGACATTCAGTACTTC. It translates to CASSPLTRSGDIQYF.

This clonotype was found a few times. V usage is TRBV5-1 and J usage is TRBJ1-1, with 8 bases fitting TRBD1. With 3 bases clipped from V and 8 bases from J, the junction kept 3 bases outside the gene matches. This CDR3 is 12 amino acids long. CDR1 SGHRS and CDR2 YFSETQ come from the germline V gene. The CDR3 coding sequence is TGCGCCAGCAGCTGGACAGGGCGGGAAGCTTTCTTT. It translates to CASSWTGREAFF.

This clonotype turned up a few times. The chain links TRBV12-3 or TRBV12-4 to TRBJ1-1, with D perhaps TRBD1 (6 bases). V dropped 3 bases and J dropped 0 bases, with 14 bases sitting between them. This CDR3 region has 16 residues. CDR3 coding DNA: TGTGCCAGCAGTTTGGGAAACAGGGCCCTGAACACTGAAGCTTTCTTT. Its protein is CASSLGNRALNTEAFF.

This clonotype was counted only a few times. The CDR3 protein is CASSPGQNQYGYTF. The CDR3 coding sequence is TGCGCCAGCAGCCCGGGACAGAACCAGTATGGCTACACCTTC. J is TRBJ1-2 and V is TRBV5-1; 7 bases fit TRBD1. The CDR3 is made up of 14 amino acids. The trim removed 4 bases at V and 5 bases at J, leaving 8 bases unmatched. The germline gives CDR1 SGHRS, CDR2 YFSETQ.